The rows below give T cell receptor beta chains drawn from one sample of a study of vaccination and CD4 T cells after COVID-19. Their antigens are not known. A single record per CDR3 protein comes from TCRdb applying MiXCR to the PCR reads. The sample lists almost 20,000 distinct CDR3 sequences; approximately 50% were seen once. Here the sequenced sample was CD4+ T cells from blood, cultured in vitro, taken before SARS-CoV-2 vaccination. The receptors come from a human donor who had recovered from COVID-19. The CDR3 runs from the conserved cysteine through the conserved F or W. The order of the fields is J gene, V gene, D gene, clone size, CDR3 protein, CDR3 DNA. D genes are given only for firm matches. A clone size is listed for some rows: how often the clone was seen (once, few, many), or a class if it is expanded.

TRBJ1-2,TRBV10-3,.,.,CAISESTGNYGYTF,TGTGCCATCAGTGAGTCCACAGGGAACTATGGCTACACCTTC
TRBJ2-6,TRBV7-3,.,few,CASSPRAGANVLTF,TGTGCCAGCAGCCCCAGGGCGGGGGCCAACGTCCTGACTTTC
TRBJ1-2,TRBV7-2,.,.,CASSLEGATFDGYTF,TGTGCCAGCAGCTTGGAGGGCGCAACATTCGATGGCTACACCTTC
TRBJ2-7,TRBV6-1,.,.,CASSEAIRVYEQYF,TGTGCCAGCAGTGAAGCAATTCGAGTTTACGAGCAGTACTTC
TRBJ2-1,TRBV7-9,.,few,CASSHDKDRTNNEQFF,TGTGCCAGCAGCCACGACAAGGACAGAACAAACAATGAGCAGTTCTTC
TRBJ1-1,TRBV11-1,.,.,CASSSIVAEGEAFF,TGTGCCAGCAGCTCAATAGTCGCGGAGGGGGAAGCTTTCTTT
TRBJ1-5,TRBV20-1,.,.,CSARGRVGNQPQHF,TGCAGTGCTAGAGGCAGGGTGGGCAATCAGCCCCAGCATTTT
TRBJ2-2,TRBV7-2,.,few,CASSLLRTGELFF,TGTGCCAGCAGCCTCCTGCGAACCGGGGAGCTGTTTTTT
TRBJ2-5,TRBV19,TRBD1,.,CASSPQTGPQTQYF,TGTGCCAGTAGTCCTCAGACAGGGCCCCAGACCCAGTACTTC
TRBJ1-1,TRBV4-3,.,.,CASSRGGRNTEAFF,TGCGCCAGCAGTCGAGGGGGACGAAACACTGAAGCTTTCTTT
TRBJ2-7,TRBV7-2,TRBD1,few,CASSLAPPGRGLVYEQYF,TGTGCCAGCAGCTTAGCCCCCCCGGGCAGGGGGCTAGTGTACGAGCAGTACTTC
TRBJ1-6,TRBV5-6,.,.,CASSLSLALNSPLHF,TGTGCCAGCAGCTTGAGTTTGGCCTTAAATTCACCCCTCCACTTT
TRBJ2-3,TRBV7-9,TRBD2,few,CASSLGLAEHTDTQYF,TGTGCCAGCAGCTTAGGACTAGCGGAACACACAGATACGCAGTATTTT
TRBJ2-3,TRBV20-1,TRBD2,.,CSAGREGLTDTQYF,TGCAGTGCTGGACGGGAGGGCCTGACAGATACGCAGTATTTT
TRBJ2-1,TRBV20-1,TRBD2,.,CSARALLTSGSSYNEQFF,TGCAGTGCTAGAGCCCTACTGACTAGCGGGAGCTCCTACAATGAGCAGTTCTTC
TRBJ1-1,TRBV19,TRBD1,.,CASSTPRGPMNTEAFF,TGTGCCAGTAGTACCCCCAGGGGGCCCATGAACACTGAAGCTTTCTTT
TRBJ2-7,TRBV7-8,.,few,CASSLQGYGGDSSYEQYF,TGTGCCAGCAGCTTACAGGGTTACGGCGGGGATAGCTCCTACGAGCAGTACTTC
TRBJ1-1,TRBV11-3,TRBD1,.,CASSSGQANTEAFF,TGTGCCAGCAGCTCCGGACAGGCCAACACTGAAGCTTTCTTT
TRBJ1-6,TRBV6-1,TRBD1,few,CASSPSDRGEGYFHNSPLHF,TGTGCCAGCAGTCCTTCGGACAGGGGCGAGGGTTACTTCCATAATTCACCCCTCCACTTT
TRBJ2-2,TRBV6-5,.,few,CASSYELGANTGELFF,TGTGCCAGCAGTTATGAACTAGGAGCGAACACCGGGGAGCTGTTTTTT
TRBJ2-3,TRBV7-9,TRBD2,.,CASSLRGGGTDTQYF,TGTGCCAGCAGCTTACGCGGGGGGGGCACAGATACGCAGTATTTT
TRBJ2-3,TRBV6-4,TRBD1,few,CASSSGTGGSDTQYF,TGTGCCAGCAGCTCCGGGACAGGGGGTTCAGATACGCAGTATTTT
TRBJ2-7,TRBV20-1,TRBD2,.,CSARRAGGPYEQYF,TGCAGTGCTCGACGAGCGGGAGGGCCCTACGAGCAGTACTTC
TRBJ2-5,TRBV6-2/TRBV6-3,.,.,CASTSTLGTPFGETQYF,TGTGCCAGCACCTCTACTCTAGGGACTCCATTCGGAGAGACCCAGTACTTC
TRBJ2-2,TRBV18,TRBD1,.,CASSPGQARGGELFF,TGTGCCAGCTCTCCAGGACAGGCCCGGGGCGGGGAGCTGTTTTTT
TRBJ2-5,TRBV21-1,.,.,CASLWDSAQYF,TGTGCCAGCCTCTGGGATAGCGCCCAGTACTTC
TRBJ1-6,TRBV5-4,.,.,CASSLDGRINSPLHF,TGTGCCAGCAGCTTAGACGGTCGGATTAATTCACCCCTCCACTTT
TRBJ2-3,TRBV5-1,.,.,CASSPSLPTDTQYF,TGCGCCAGCAGCCCATCCCTTCCGACAGATACGCAGTATTTT
TRBJ1-6,TRBV28,.,.,CASTFPSEGSYNSPLHF,TGTGCCAGCACTTTTCCGTCCGAGGGCTCCTATAATTCACCCCTCCACTTT
TRBJ1-1,TRBV6-1,.,.,CASSTTRSGTEAFF,TGTGCCAGCAGCACGACAAGGTCAGGCACTGAAGCTTTCTTT
TRBJ1-4,TRBV27,TRBD1,.,CASRLQGAANEKLFF,TGTGCCAGCAGACTCCAGGGGGCAGCTAATGAAAAACTGTTTTTT
TRBJ2-5,TRBV19,TRBD1,.,CASSIGQGQETQYF,TGTGCCAGTAGTATAGGACAGGGACAAGAGACCCAGTACTTC
TRBJ1-2,TRBV19,.,few,CASSASGRANYGYTF,TGTGCCAGTAGTGCCTCCGGAAGGGCTAACTATGGCTACACCTTC
TRBJ2-7,TRBV6-1,TRBD2,few,CASSTTSGSSYEQYF,TGTGCCAGCAGTACGACTAGCGGGAGCTCCTACGAGCAGTACTTC
TRBJ2-5,TRBV2,.,.,CASTSGGLDVLETQYF,TGTGCCAGCACCTCAGGGGGGCTGGACGTCCTTGAGACCCAGTACTTC
TRBJ2-3,TRBV20-1,.,.,CSARLLRTGTDTQYF,TGCAGTGCTAGATTACTTAGGACTGGCACAGATACGCAGTATTTT
TRBJ2-5,TRBV30,.,.,CAWMPGQETQYF,TGTGCCTGGATGCCAGGCCAAGAGACCCAGTACTTC
TRBJ1-4,TRBV15,.,.,CATSRDVGNEKLFF,TGTGCCACCAGCAGAGATGTCGGAAATGAAAAACTGTTTTTT
TRBJ2-3,TRBV6-1,TRBD1,.,CASSPGTGLRDTQYF,TGTGCCAGCAGTCCCGGGACAGGGCTCCGGGATACGCAGTATTTT
TRBJ2-7,TRBV2,TRBD2,.,CASSHRAGKYEQYF,TGTGCCAGCAGTCACCGAGCGGGAAAGTACGAGCAGTACTTC
TRBJ1-1,TRBV7-6,.,few,CASSVSQGNTEAFF,TGTGCCAGCAGCGTTAGCCAGGGAAACACTGAAGCTTTCTTT
TRBJ1-2,TRBV19,.,few,CASSIFQHYGYTF,TGTGCCAGTAGTATTTTCCAGCACTATGGCTACACCTTC
TRBJ2-5,TRBV1,.,.,CTSSQDLSGRETQYF,TGCACCAGCAGCCAAGATCTTAGCGGGCGGGAGACCCAGTACTTC
TRBJ2-2,TRBV7-2,.,few,CASSTRGSGELFF,TGTGCCAGCAGCACCAGGGGTTCCGGGGAGCTGTTTTTT
TRBJ1-1,TRBV9,TRBD1,.,CASSIGTANTEAFF,TGTGCCAGCAGCATAGGGACAGCGAACACTGAAGCTTTCTTT
TRBJ1-2,TRBV7-2,TRBD1,.,CASSLLTGDYGYTF,TGTGCCAGCAGCTTACTTACAGGGGACTATGGCTACACCTTC
TRBJ2-2,TRBV6-1,.,few,CASSKRTLNTGELFF,TGTGCCAGCAGTAAACGGACTCTGAACACCGGGGAGCTGTTTTTT
TRBJ2-6,TRBV7-2,TRBD2,.,CASSSSGGFSGANVLTF,TGTGCCAGCAGCTCTAGCGGGGGGTTCTCTGGGGCCAACGTCCTGACTTTC
TRBJ1-1,TRBV11-3,TRBD1,.,CASSLAAGTALNTEAFF,TGTGCCAGCAGCTTAGCCGCCGGGACAGCTTTGAACACTGAAGCTTTCTTT
TRBJ2-3,TRBV6-1,.,few,CASTHLGEGTDTQYF,TGTGCCAGCACGCACCTCGGGGAAGGCACAGATACGCAGTATTTT
TRBJ2-5,TRBV6-2/TRBV6-3,TRBD1,.,CATADRDRIQETQYF,TGTGCCACCGCTGACCGGGACAGAATTCAAGAGACCCAGTACTTC
TRBJ1-5,TRBV19,.,.,CASSWEDQPQHF,TGTGCCAGTAGTTGGGAGGACCAGCCCCAGCATTTT
TRBJ2-7,TRBV7-4,TRBD1,few,CASSRTGADVYEQYF,TGTGCCAGCAGTCGAACAGGGGCCGACGTCTACGAGCAGTACTTC
TRBJ1-6,TRBV28,.,.,CASSSRGFDRSWEPLHF,TGTGCCAGCAGTTCGCGGGGCTTTGACAGGAGCTGGGAACCCCTCCACTTT
TRBJ2-1,TRBV7-2,.,.,CASSRRPRGEQFF,TGTGCCAGCAGCCGAAGACCCCGGGGGGAGCAGTTCTTC
TRBJ1-2,TRBV20-1,TRBD1,few,CSAADRGGYGYTF,TGCAGTGCTGCAGACAGGGGGGGGTATGGCTACACCTTC
TRBJ1-2,TRBV20-1,.,.,CSAKGNYGYTF,TGCAGTGCCAAAGGGAACTATGGCTACACCTTC
TRBJ1-2,TRBV7-2,.,.,CASSHEDTYGYTF,TGTGCCAGCAGCCATGAGGACACCTATGGCTACACCTTC